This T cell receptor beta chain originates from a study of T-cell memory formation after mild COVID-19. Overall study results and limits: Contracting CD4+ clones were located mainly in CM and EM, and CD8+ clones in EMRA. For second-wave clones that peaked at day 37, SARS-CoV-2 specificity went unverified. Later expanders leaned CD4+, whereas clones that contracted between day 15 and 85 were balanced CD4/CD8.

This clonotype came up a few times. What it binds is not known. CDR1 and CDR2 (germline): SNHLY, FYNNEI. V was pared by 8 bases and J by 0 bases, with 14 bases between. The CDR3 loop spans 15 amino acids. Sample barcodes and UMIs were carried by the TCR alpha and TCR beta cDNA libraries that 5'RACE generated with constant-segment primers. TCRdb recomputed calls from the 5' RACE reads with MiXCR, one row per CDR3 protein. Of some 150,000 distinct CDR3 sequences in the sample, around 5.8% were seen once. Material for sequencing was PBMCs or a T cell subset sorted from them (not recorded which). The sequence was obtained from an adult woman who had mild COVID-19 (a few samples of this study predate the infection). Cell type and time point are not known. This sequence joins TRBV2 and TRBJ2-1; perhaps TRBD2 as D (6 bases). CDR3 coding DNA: TGTGCCAGCCAACGGGACTTAAGCTCCTACAATGAGCAGTTCTTC. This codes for CASQRDLSSYNEQFF.